This T cell receptor (beta chain) is drawn from a study of identical twins. Whole-study results and caveats: Sequences that were beta out-of-frame showed weaker excess twin sharing.

Healthy Caucasians alone served as donors. With 3 bases clipped from V and 1 base from J, the junction kept 7 bases outside the gene matches. Germline CDR1 is MNHEY and CDR2 is SMNVEV (reference sequence). The CDR3 loop spans 16 amino acids. On this clonotype: Antigen unknown.

Unique molecular identifiers were present on the cDNA, which also gained a universal primer site by template switching. TCRdb reprocessed the 5' RACE reads with MiXCR, giving one entry per CDR3 protein. Counted here are 350,000 or so distinct CDR3 sequences, about 12% occurring once; the ten biggest clones make up just over 7%. In addition, the sample was reused for a study of yellow fever vaccine responses in identical twins. That paper states: Among the twins, the vaccine T cell response reportedly seemed partly convergent and partly personalized.

The gene calls are TRBV27 and TRBJ2-5; 8 bases are shared with TRBD1. Specimen: CD8+ T cells sorted from blood. The sequence was obtained from a woman aged 18 to 35 in good health. CDR3 DNA sequence: TGTGCCAGCAGTTTGTCCCGGACAGGGCCCCAAGAGACCCAGTACTTC. It codes for CASSLSRTGPQETQYF.